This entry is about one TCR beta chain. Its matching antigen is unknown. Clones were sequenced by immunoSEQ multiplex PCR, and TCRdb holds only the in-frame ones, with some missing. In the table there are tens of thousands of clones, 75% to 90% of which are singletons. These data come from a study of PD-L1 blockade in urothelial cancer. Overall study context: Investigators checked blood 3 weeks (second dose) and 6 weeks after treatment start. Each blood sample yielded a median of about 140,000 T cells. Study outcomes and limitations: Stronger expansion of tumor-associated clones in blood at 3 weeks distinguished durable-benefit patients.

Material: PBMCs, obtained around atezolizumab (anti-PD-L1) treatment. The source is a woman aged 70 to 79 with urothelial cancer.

CDR3 protein: CASSKSGGLQYGYTF. The CDR3 nucleotides are TGTGCCAGCAGCAAATCAGGGGGCCTTCAGTATGGCTACACCTTC. This chain joins TRBV9 and TRBJ1-2; 8 bases are shared with TRBD1. CDR3 length: 15 residues. The germline V gene encodes CDR1 SGDLS and CDR2 YYNGEE. J lost 5 bases, V lost 4 bases, and 10 bases had no gene match.